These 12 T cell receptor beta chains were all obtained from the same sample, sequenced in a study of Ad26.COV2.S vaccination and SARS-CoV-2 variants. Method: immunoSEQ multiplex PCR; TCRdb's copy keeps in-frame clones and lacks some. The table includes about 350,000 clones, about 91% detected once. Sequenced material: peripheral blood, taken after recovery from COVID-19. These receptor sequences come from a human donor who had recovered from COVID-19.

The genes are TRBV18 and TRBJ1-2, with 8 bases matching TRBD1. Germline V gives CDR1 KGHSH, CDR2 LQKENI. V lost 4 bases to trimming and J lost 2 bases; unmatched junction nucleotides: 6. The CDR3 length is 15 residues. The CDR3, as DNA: TGTGCCAGCTCACTCGGACAGGGTAGGAACTATGGCTACACCTTC. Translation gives CASSLGQGRNYGYTF.

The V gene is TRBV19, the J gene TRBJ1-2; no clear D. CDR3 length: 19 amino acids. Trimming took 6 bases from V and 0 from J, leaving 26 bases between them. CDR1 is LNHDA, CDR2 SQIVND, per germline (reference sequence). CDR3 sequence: CASSSGRAAPAIPNYGYTF. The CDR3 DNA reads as TGTGCCAGTAGCTCTGGCCGGGCAGCCCCCGCGATCCCTAACTATGGCTACACCTTC.

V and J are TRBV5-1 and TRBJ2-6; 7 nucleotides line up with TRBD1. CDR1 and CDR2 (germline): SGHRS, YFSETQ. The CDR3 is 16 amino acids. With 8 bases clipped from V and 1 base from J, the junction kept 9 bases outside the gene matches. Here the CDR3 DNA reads TGCGCCAGTGTTATGGGACAGCCTTCTGGGGCCAACGTCCTGACTTTC. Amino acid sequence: CASVMGQPSGANVLTF.

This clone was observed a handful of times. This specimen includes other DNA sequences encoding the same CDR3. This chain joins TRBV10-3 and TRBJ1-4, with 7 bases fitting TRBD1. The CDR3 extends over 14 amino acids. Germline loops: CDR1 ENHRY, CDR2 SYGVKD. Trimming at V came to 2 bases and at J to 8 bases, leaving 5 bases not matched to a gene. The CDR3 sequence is CAISETGAGEKLFF. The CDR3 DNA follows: TGTGCCATCAGTGAGACAGGGGCAGGAGAAAAACTGTTTTTT.

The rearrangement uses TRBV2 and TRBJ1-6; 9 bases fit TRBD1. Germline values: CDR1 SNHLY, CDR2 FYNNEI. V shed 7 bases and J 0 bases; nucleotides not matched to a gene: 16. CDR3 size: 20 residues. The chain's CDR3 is CASTMPPGQGPNSYNSPLHF. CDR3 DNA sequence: TGTGCCAGCACCATGCCCCCGGGACAGGGCCCTAACTCCTATAATTCACCCCTCCACTTT. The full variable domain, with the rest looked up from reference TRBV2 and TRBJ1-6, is EPEVTQTPSHQVTQMGQEVILRCVPISNHLYFYWYRQILGQKVEFLVSFYNNEISEKSEIFDDQFSVERPDGSNFTLKIRSTKLEDSAMYFCASTMPPGQGPNSYNSPLHFGNGTRLTVT.

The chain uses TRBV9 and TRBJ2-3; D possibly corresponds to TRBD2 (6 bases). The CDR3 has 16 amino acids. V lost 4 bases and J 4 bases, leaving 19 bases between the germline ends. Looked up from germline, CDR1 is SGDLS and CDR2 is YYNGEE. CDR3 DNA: TGTGCCAGCAGCCCCCGGCAGCGGGCCCCGGCAGATACGCAGTATTTT. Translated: CASSPRQRAPADTQYF. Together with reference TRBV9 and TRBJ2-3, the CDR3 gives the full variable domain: DSGVTQTPKHLITATGQRVTLRCSPRSGDLSVYWYQQSLDQGLQFLIQYYNGEERAKGNILERFSAQQFPDLHSELNLSSLELGDSALYFCASSPRQRAPADTQYFGPGTRLTVL.

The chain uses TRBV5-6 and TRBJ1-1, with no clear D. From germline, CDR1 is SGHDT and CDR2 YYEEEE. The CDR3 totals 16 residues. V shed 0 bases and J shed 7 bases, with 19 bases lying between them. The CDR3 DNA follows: TGTGCCAGCAGCTTGGGATTGCGTGGCAGACCAGTTGAAGCTTTCTTT. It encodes CASSLGLRGRPVEAFF. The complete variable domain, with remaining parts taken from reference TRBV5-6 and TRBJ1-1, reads DAGVTQSPTHLIKTRGQQVTLRCSPKSGHDTVSWYQQALGQGPQFIFQYYEEEERQRGNFPDRFSGHQFPNYSSELNVNALLLGDSALYLCASSLGLRGRPVEAFFGQGTRLTVV.

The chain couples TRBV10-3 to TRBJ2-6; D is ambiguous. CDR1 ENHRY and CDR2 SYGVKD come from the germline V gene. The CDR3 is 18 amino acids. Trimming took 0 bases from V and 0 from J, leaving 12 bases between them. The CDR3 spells CAISESGSLYSGANVLTF. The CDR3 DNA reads TGTGCCATCAGTGAGTCCGGCAGCTTATACTCTGGGGCCAACGTCCTGACTTTC.

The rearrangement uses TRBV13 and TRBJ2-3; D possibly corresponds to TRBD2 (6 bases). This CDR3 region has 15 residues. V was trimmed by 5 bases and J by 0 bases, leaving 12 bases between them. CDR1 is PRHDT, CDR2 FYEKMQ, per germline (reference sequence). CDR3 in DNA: TGTGCCAGCAGCCCGGGCGGACTAAGCACAGATACGCAGTATTTT. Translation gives CASSPGGLSTDTQYF.

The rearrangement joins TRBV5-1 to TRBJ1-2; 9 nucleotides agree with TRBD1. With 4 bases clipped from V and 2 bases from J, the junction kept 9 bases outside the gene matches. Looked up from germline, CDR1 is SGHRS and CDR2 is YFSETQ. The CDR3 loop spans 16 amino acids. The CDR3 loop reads CASSPNPGTGNYGYTF. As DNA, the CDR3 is TGCGCCAGCAGCCCTAACCCCGGGACAGGGAACTATGGCTACACCTTC.

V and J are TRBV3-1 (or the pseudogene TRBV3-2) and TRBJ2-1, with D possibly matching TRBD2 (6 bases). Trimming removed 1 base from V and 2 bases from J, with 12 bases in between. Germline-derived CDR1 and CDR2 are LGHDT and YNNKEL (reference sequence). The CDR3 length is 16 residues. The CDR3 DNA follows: TGTGCCAGCAGCCAAGCTCGGGGGAGAGCCTACAATGAGCAGTTCTTC. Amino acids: CASSQARGRAYNEQFF.

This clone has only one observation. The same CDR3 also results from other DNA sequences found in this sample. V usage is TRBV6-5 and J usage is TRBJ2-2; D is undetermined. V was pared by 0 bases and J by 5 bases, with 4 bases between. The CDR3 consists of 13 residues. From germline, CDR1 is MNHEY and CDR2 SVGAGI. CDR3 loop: CASSYSRTGELFF. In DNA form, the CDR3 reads TGTGCCAGCAGTTACTCTAGGACCGGGGAGCTGTTTTTT.